The present T cell receptor (beta chain) was sequenced within a study of post-analysis software for immune sequencing data. The study, taken as a whole, reports: The F measure placed samples prepared in the same batch into strongly shared clusters. Comparison with controls showed significantly lower normalized Chao1 diversity in multiple sclerosis patients. Controls showed lower frequencies than patients for 5 or 6 TRBV segments, and TRBV5-6, TRBV5-1 and TRBV20-1 were among these.

The junction had 8 bases not matched to a gene; V was cut back by 0 bases and J by 5 bases. The CDR3 loop spans 16 amino acids. The V gene's germline CDR1 is SGHVS and CDR2 FQNEAQ. This clonotype came up a few times. Its matching antigen is unknown. The TCR beta cDNA libraries carried unique molecular identifiers. When 1 to 10 million T cells were used, they gave approximately 450,000 cDNA molecules. MiXCR was run by TCRdb on the PCR reads, yielding one entry per CDR3 protein. The sample has fewer than 700,000 distinct CDR3 sequences, about 40% seen once. Source material: blood. This chain connects TRBV7-8 to TRBJ2-7; TRBD2 matches at 9 bases. The sequence derives from a girl aged 5-17 years with multiple sclerosis. CDR3: CASSLAYSGSEHEQYF. The CDR3 nucleotides are TGTGCCAGCAGCTTAGCTTATAGCGGGAGTGAGCACGAGCAGTACTTC.